This TCR beta chain was observed in a study of shared clonotypes between healthy human individuals. Comment on this clone: The antigen remains unidentified.

The V end was cut by 0 bases, the J end by 5 bases, with 18 bases between. CDR1 is SGHDT, CDR2 YYEEEE, per germline. The CDR3 extends over 17 amino acids. Original handling: Junction-only sequences produced by ImmunoSEQ had no quality scores, so filtering differed. Assay: immunoSEQ multiplex PCR; the TCRdb copy retains only in-frame clones and omits some. That table is the source of V, J and clone size, and D and trimming were worked out from the DNA. The table lists under 2,000,000 clones, about 95% of them singletons. Study findings and constraints: Donors were few, which limited the genetic and exposure-history diversity represented. For sorted subsets, rarefaction showed incomplete sequencing despite large depth. It was anticipated that sequencing depth would influence how many clonotypes donors shared.

Naive CD8 cells lacked CD45RO, underwent positive selection for CCR7 and left out terminally differentiated effector memory CD45RA+ cells. V usage is TRBV5-6 and J usage is TRBJ2-1; D might be TRBD1 (5 bases). The sample taken for sequencing was naive CD8+ T cells sorted from blood. The clonotype comes from a man between 18 and 35 years old in good health. Here the CDR3 reads CASSLVAGLGQDNEQFF. The CDR3 DNA follows: TGTGCCAGCAGCTTGGTTGCCGGGTTGGGGCAGGACAATGAGCAGTTCTTC.